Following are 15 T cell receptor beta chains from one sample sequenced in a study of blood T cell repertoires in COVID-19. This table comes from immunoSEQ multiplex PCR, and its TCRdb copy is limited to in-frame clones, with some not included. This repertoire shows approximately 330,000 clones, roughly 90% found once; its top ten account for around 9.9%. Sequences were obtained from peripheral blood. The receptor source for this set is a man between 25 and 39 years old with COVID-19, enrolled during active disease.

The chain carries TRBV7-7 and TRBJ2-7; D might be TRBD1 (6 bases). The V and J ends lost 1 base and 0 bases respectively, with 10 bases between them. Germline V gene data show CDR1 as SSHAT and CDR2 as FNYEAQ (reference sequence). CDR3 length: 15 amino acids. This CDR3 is CASSLGQGSSYEQYF. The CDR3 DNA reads TGTGCCAGCAGCTTAGGTCAGGGGAGCTCCTACGAGCAGTACTTC.

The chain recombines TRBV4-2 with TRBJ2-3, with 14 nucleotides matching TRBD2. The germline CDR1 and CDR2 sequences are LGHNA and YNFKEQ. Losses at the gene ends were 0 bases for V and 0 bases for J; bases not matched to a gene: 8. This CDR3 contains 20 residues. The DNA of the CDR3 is TGTGCCAGCAGCCAAGAAGGACTAGCGGGGGGATCTACTAGCACAGATACGCAGTATTTT. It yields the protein CASSQEGLAGGSTSTDTQYF.

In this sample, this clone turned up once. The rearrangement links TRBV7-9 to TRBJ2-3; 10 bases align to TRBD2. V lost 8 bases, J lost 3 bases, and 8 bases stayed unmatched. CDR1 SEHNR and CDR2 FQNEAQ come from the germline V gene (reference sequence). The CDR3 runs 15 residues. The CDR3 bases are TGTGCCAGCGGACCGGGACTAGCGACGACAGATACGCAGTATTTT. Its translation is CASGPGLATTDTQYF.

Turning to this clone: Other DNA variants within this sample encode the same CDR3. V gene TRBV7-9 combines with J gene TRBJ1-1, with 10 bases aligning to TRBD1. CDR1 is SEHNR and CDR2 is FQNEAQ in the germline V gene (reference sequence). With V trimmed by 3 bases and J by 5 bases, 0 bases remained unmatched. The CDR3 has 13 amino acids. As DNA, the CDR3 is TGTGCCAGCAGCTTGGGACAGGGGACTGAAGCTTTCTTT. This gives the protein CASSLGQGTEAFF. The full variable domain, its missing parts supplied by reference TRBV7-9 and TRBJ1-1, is DTGVSQNPRHKITKRGQNVTFRCDPISEHNRLYWYRQTLGQGPEFLTYFQNEAQLEKSRLLSDRFSAERPKGSFSTLEIQRTEQGDSAMYLCASSLGQGTEAFFGQGTRLTVV.

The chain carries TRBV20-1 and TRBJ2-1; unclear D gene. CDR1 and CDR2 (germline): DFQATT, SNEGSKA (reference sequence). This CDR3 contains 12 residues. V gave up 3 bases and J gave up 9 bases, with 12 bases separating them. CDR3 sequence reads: CSASYPVGEQFF. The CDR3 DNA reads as TGCAGTGCTAGTTACCCCGTCGGTGAGCAGTTCTTC.

The CDR3 DNA reads as TGTGCCAGCAGCCCGGGGGGCCCAGCGGGAAACGAGCAGTACTTC. This codes for CASSPGGPAGNEQYF. This rearrangement joins TRBV7-2 to TRBJ2-7; possibly TRBD2 for D (7 bases). V lost 5 bases, J lost 5 bases, and 19 bases lay in between. This CDR3 contains 15 residues. Per germline, CDR1 SGHTA and CDR2 FQGNSA.

In nucleotides, the CDR3 is TGTGCCAGCAGCCCCCTCCGGAGGACTAACTATGGCTACACCTTC. Its protein is CASSPLRRTNYGYTF. This chain connects TRBV3-1 (or the pseudogene TRBV3-2) to TRBJ1-2; D not certain. Germline assignment: CDR1 LGHDT and CDR2 YNNKEL (reference sequence). With 4 bases removed from V and 0 bases from J, the gap between germline ends came to 12 bases. CDR3 size: 15 residues.

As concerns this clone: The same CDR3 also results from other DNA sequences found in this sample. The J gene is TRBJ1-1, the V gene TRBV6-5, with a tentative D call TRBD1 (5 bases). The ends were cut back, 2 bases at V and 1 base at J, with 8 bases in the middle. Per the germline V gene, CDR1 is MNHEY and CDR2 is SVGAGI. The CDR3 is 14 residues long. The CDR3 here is CASSYGGGNTEAFF. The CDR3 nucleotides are TGTGCCAGCAGTTACGGGGGGGGGAACACTGAAGCTTTCTTT.

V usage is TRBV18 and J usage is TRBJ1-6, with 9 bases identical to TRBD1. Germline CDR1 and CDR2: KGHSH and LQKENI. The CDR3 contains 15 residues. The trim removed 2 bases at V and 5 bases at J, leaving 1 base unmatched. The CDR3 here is CASSPGQGNNSPLHF. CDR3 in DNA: TGTGCCAGCTCACCAGGACAGGGGAATAATTCACCCCTCCACTTT.

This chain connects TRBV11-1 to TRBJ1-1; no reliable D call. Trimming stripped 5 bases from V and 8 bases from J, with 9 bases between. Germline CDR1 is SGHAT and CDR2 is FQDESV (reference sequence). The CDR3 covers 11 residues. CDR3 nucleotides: TGTGCCAGCAGCGCACCACAGGAAGCTTTCTTT. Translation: CASSAPQEAFF.

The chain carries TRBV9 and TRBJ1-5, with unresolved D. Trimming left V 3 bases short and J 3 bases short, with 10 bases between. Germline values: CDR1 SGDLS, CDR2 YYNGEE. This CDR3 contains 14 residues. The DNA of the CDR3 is TGTGCCAGCAGCGGTCCGGGGATCAATCAGCCCCAGCATTTT. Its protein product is CASSGPGINQPQHF.

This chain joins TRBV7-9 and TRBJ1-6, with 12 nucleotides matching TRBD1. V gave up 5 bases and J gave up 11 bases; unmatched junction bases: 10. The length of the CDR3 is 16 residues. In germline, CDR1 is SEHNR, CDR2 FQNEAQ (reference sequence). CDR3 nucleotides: TGTGCCAGCAGCCCGGGGACAGGGGGCACTGAGGCACCCCTCCACTTT. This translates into CASSPGTGGTEAPLHF.

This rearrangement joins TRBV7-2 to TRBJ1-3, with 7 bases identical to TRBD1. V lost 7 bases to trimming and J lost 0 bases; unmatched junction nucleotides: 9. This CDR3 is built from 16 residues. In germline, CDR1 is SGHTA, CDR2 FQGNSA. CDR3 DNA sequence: TGTGCCAGCACCAGAGGAGGGGGCCTCTCTGGAAACACCATATATTTT. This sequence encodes CASTRGGGLSGNTIYF.

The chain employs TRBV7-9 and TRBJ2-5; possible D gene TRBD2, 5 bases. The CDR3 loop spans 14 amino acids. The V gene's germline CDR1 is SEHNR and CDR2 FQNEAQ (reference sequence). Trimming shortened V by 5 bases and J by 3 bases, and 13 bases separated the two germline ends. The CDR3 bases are TGTGCCAGCAGCCACCACGGGGTCGAAGAGACCCAGTACTTC. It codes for CASSHHGVEETQYF.

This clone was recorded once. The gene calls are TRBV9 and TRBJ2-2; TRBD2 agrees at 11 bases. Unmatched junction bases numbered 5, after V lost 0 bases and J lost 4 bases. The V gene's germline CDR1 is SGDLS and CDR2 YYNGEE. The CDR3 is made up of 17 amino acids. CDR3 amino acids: CASSVGLAGGFTGELFF. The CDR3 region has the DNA TGTGCCAGCAGCGTAGGGCTAGCGGGGGGATTCACCGGGGAGCTGTTTTTT.